Sequencing of this TCR beta chain was carried out in a study of OX40 agonist ivuxolimab in advanced cancers. Regarding the complete study: Ivuxolimab was an agonistic, fully human IgG2 monoclonal antibody directed against OX40 (CD134), a costimulatory receptor. A male proportion of 82.7% and a mean age of about 60 years, ranging from roughly 23 to 90, were recorded for the dose-escalation cohort. Intravenous ivuxolimab was administered to patients every 2 weeks at six dose levels: 0.01, 0.1, 0.3, 1.5, 3 and 10 mg/kg. The paper describes the monotherapy dose-escalation part (N ≈ 52 patients) of the phase I trial of ivuxolimab. Partial responses were achieved by three dose-escalation patients, of whom one had hepatocellular carcinoma and two had cutaneous melanoma. Patients were allowed to have had prior anti-PD-1, anti-PD-L1 or anti-CTLA-4 therapy, and more than 30% of the dose-escalation patients had previously received checkpoint inhibitors. Peripheral TCRbeta sequencing was intended to test whether TCR sequence diversity was altered and clonal T-cell expansion was caused by ivuxolimab. Among the roughly 50 dose-escalation patients, 19 had hepatocellular carcinoma, roughly 15 melanoma, 9 renal cell carcinoma and 9 head and neck cancer. General conclusions and limits of the study: After ivuxolimab, more expanded clones were found on average in CD8+ T cells than in CD4+ T cells. Low levels of normalized T-cell clonal expansion were also seen in some patients who did not respond. The antigen specificity of the clonally expanded peripheral T cells was not determined. In the 0.1-3.0 mg/kg groups, partial responders were among the patients with the lowest normalized peripheral clonal expansion, particularly in CD8+ T cells. Clonal expansion of both CD4+ and CD8+ blood T cells was observed from baseline to week 6 at doses 0.1 to 3.0 mg/kg.

Concerning this clone itself: There is no known antigen for this receptor. No quality values exist for individual bases; no much larger clone is one base distant.

The CDR3 covers 17 residues, taking in both the cysteine and the phenylalanine. Only the CDR3 DNA stays, 51 bases, in frame from base 1. CDR1 and CDR2, per the germline V gene, are SGDLS and YYNGEE. Ends trimmed: V by 4 bases, J by 4 bases; bases unmatched to a gene: 11. Genomic DNA was isolated from the sorted cells so that the TCRbeta CDR3 region could be sequenced. The immunoSEQ Assay was used to sequence the TCRbeta CDR3 regions. Entries here come from immuneACCESS through TCRdb and include only in-frame sequences with V and J called. Some clones fail to appear in such tables; in the studies checked, an unresolved V gene covers under half of the shortfall, and the cause of the remainder is unknown. This sample gives some 99,000 clones in total; 70% to 90% of them show up just once. The ten most abundant clones make up roughly 0.5% of the sample. Patients with a history of autoimmune disease or receiving systemic immunosuppression were excluded from the trial. Peripheral blood for TCR sequencing was collected from all dose cohorts at baseline, on cycle 4 day 1, and on cycle 7 day 1. The samples were drawn from a first-in-human, open-label, multicenter phase I dose-escalation trial of ivuxolimab. The trial enrolled adults with locally advanced or metastatic head and neck squamous cell, hepatocellular, melanoma or renal cell carcinoma. Before TCR sequencing, CD4+ T cells and CD8+ T cells were sorted from peripheral blood as separate populations.

This chain is built from TRBV9 and TRBJ2-5; 12 middle bases align to TRBD1. The clonotype comes from an adult with an advanced solid tumor such as melanoma, head and neck, liver or kidney cancer. This specimen consisted of CD4+ or CD8+ T cells sorted from blood, obtained in a trial of the OX40 agonist ivuxolimab. The CDR3: CASSLRGTGGAGETQYF. The DNA reads TGTGCCAGCAGCCTCCGTGGGACAGGGGGCGCTGGAGAGACCCAGTACTTC.